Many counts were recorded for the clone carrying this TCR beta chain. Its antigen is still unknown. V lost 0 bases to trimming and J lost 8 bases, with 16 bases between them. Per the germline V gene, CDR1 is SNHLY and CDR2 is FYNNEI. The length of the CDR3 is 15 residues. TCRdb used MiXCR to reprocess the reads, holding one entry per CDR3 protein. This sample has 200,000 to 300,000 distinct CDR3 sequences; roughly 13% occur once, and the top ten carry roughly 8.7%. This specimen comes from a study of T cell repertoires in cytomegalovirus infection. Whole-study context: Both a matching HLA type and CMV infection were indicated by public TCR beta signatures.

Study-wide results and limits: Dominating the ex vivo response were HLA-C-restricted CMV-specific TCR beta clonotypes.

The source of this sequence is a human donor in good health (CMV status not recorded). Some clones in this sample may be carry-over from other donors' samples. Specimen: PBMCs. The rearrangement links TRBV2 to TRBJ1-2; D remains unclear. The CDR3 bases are TGTGCCAGCAGTGAAGCGCTTCAGCCCTCAAGCGGCTACACCTTC. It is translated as CASSEALQPSSGYTF.